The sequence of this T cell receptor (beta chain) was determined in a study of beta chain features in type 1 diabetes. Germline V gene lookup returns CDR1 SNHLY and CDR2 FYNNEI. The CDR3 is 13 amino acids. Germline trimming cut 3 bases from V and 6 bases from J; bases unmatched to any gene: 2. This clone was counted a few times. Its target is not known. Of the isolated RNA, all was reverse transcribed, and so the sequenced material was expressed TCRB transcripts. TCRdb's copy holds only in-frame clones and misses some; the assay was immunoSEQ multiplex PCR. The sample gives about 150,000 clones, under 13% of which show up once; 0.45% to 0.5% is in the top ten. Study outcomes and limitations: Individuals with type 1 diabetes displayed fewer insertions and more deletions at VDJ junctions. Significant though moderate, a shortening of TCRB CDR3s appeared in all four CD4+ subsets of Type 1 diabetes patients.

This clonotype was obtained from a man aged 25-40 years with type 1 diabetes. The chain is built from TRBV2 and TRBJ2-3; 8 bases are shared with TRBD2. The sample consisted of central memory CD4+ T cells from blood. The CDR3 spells CASSDSGVDTQYF. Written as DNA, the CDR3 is TGTGCCAGCAGTGATAGCGGGGTGGATACGCAGTATTTT.